These 11 T cell receptor beta chains share one sample of origin, sequenced in a study of cytomegalovirus exposure and HLA in healthy donors. The study ran its PCR with 60 Vbeta and 13 Jbeta primers. Assay: immunoSEQ multiplex PCR; the TCRdb copy retains only in-frame clones and omits some. The sample has about 82,000 clones, 63% seen once; the top ten hold 15%. Material for sequencing was PBMCs. Source of these receptors: a woman aged 40 to 50 in good health and CMV-seropositive.

This chain connects TRBV7-3 to TRBJ2-7; 7 nucleotides match TRBD1. The CDR3 covers 15 residues. V trimming: 0 bases; J trimming: 3 bases; junction bases outside the gene matches: 5. Germline loops: CDR1 SGHTA, CDR2 FQGTGA. Written as DNA, the CDR3 is TGTGCCAGCAGCTTAACTGCGACAGGGATCTACGAGCAGTACTTC. It encodes CASSLTATGIYEQYF.

The chain recombines TRBV15 with TRBJ1-5; D might be TRBD1 (5 bases). The germline gives CDR1 LNHNV, CDR2 YYDKDF (reference sequence). This CDR3 contains 17 residues. V was clipped by 3 bases and J by 2 bases, with 17 bases between them. This chain's CDR3 is CATSSRRGTLGNQPQHF. The CDR3 coding sequence is TGTGCCACCAGCAGTCGTCGAGGGACTTTGGGCAATCAGCCCCAGCATTTT.

This clone has a handful of counts. CDR3 in amino acids: CASSLNAKHSYEQYF. CDR3 coding DNA: TGCGCCAGCAGCTTAAACGCAAAACACTCCTACGAGCAGTACTTC. V gene TRBV5-1 combines with J gene TRBJ2-7, with D unclear. V gave up 2 bases and J gave up 0 bases, with 12 bases separating them. The CDR3 totals 15 residues. CDR1 and CDR2 from the germline V gene are SGHRS and YFSETQ.

CDR3 region: CASSYTAGVGETQYF. The CDR3 nucleotides are TGCGCCAGCAGCTACACAGCGGGGGTGGGGGAGACCCAGTACTTC. The rearrangement joins TRBV5-1 to TRBJ2-5, with 8 bases that match TRBD2. This CDR3 comprises 15 residues. V shed 3 bases, J shed 5 bases, and the junction held 9 bases outside the gene matches. The germline CDR1 and CDR2 sequences are SGHRS and YFSETQ.

This chain uses TRBV5-4 with TRBJ2-7, with 11 bases fitting TRBD2. The CDR3 is 16 residues long. From germline, CDR1 is SGHNT and CDR2 YYREEE (reference sequence). Trimming at V came to 2 bases and at J to 6 bases, leaving 10 bases not matched to a gene. CDR3 nucleotide sequence: TGTGCCAGCAGCTTTGCTACTAGCGGGAGAATTGGCGAGCAGTACTTC. The encoded protein is CASSFATSGRIGEQYF. Variable domain in full (rest from reference TRBV5-4 and TRBJ2-7): ETGVTQSPTHLIKTRGQQVTLRCSSQSGHNTVSWYQQALGQGPQFIFQYYREEENGRGNFPPRFSGLQFPNYSSELNVNALELDDSALYLCASSFATSGRIGEQYFGPGTRLTVT.

Written as DNA, the CDR3 is TGTGCCAGCAGCGAAACCAGGGGGTCGAAGGGCTACACCTTC. It encodes CASSETRGSKGYTF. The rearrangement joins TRBV5-4 to TRBJ1-2, with 7 bases fitting TRBD1. Germline-derived CDR1 and CDR2 are SGHNT and YYREEE (reference sequence). J lost 8 bases, V lost 4 bases, and 11 bases had no gene match. This CDR3 spans 14 amino acids.

The CDR3 protein is CSVIISRGNIGGYTF. In DNA, the CDR3 is TGCAGCGTTATAATCTCGAGGGGGAACATCGGCGGCTACACCTTC. The rearrangement uses TRBV29-1 and TRBJ1-2; D may be TRBD1 (6 bases). This CDR3 spans 15 amino acids. V gave up 5 bases and J gave up 8 bases, with 24 bases separating them. Germline CDR1 and CDR2: SQVTM and ANQGSEA.

The chain links TRBV7-7 to TRBJ2-7; D might be TRBD1 (5 bases). Trimming shortened V by 1 base and J by 1 base, and 8 bases separated the two germline ends. Germline assignment: CDR1 SSHAT and CDR2 FNYEAQ (reference sequence). The CDR3 runs to 14 residues. The CDR3 sequence is CASSLGAGSYEQYF. CDR3 DNA sequence: TGTGCCAGCAGCTTAGGGGCAGGGTCCTACGAGCAGTACTTC.

J is TRBJ1-5 and V is TRBV28; a possible D gene is TRBD1 (5 bases). The germline V and J ends were trimmed by 2 bases and 0 bases, with 20 bases remaining between them. The CDR3 is 19 amino acids. Per the germline V gene, CDR1 is MDHEN and CDR2 is SYDVKM. This CDR3 reads CASSLGGAGVAYSNQPQHF. In nucleotides, the CDR3 is TGTGCCAGCAGTTTAGGAGGGGCTGGGGTCGCCTATAGCAATCAGCCCCAGCATTTT. Filled out from reference TRBV28 and TRBJ1-5, the complete variable domain reads DVKVTQSSRYLVKRTGEKVFLECVQDMDHENMFWYRQDPGLGLRLIYFSYDVKMKEKGDIPEGYSVSREKKERFSLILESASTNQTSMYLCASSLGGAGVAYSNQPQHFGDGTRLSIL.

This clone was observed a few times. A far bigger clonotype differs at one base, so this is likely a read error. V is TRBV4-1 and J is TRBJ2-7; D might be TRBD1 (6 bases). This CDR3 is 14 amino acids long. From germline, CDR1 is MGHRA and CDR2 YSYEKL. The CDR3 sequence is CASSPNRDAYEEYF. The CDR3 nucleotides read TGCGCCAGCAGCCCAAACAGGGACGCCTACGAGGAGTACTTC.

The CDR3: CSVFRRFSYEQYF. The CDR3 nucleotides are TGCAGCGTTTTCCGGCGGTTCTCCTACGAGCAGTACTTC. The chain couples TRBV29-1 to TRBJ2-7; D remains unclear. V dropped 5 bases and J dropped 0 bases, with 11 bases sitting between them. Germline values: CDR1 SQVTM, CDR2 ANQGSEA. This CDR3 is 13 amino acids long.